This TCR beta chain appears in the sequencing data of a study of OX40 agonist ivuxolimab in advanced cancers. Study results and caveats: Some nonresponders likewise displayed low normalized T-cell clonal expansion. There was clonal expansion of CD4+ and CD8+ blood T cells by week 6 at 0.1 to 3.0 mg/kg.

Method: immunoSEQ multiplex PCR; TCRdb's copy keeps in-frame clones and lacks some. There are about 24,000 clones in the sample; over 75% occur only once, and 9.5% to 10% lies in the top ten. A word on this clone: As yet, its antigen is unknown.

The source of this sequence is an adult with an advanced solid tumor such as melanoma, head and neck, liver or kidney cancer. This sample comprised CD4+ or CD8+ T cells sorted from blood, obtained in a trial of the OX40 agonist ivuxolimab.

The CDR3 here is CASSLSRAGESIQYF. As DNA, the CDR3 is TGCGCCAGCAGCTTGAGTCGCGCGGGAGAATCCATTCAGTACTTC. V is TRBV5-1 and J is TRBJ2-4, with 7 bases matching TRBD2. V trimming: 1 base; J trimming: 9 bases; junction bases outside the gene matches: 10. Germline values: CDR1 SGHRS, CDR2 YFSETQ. The CDR3 is 15 residues long.